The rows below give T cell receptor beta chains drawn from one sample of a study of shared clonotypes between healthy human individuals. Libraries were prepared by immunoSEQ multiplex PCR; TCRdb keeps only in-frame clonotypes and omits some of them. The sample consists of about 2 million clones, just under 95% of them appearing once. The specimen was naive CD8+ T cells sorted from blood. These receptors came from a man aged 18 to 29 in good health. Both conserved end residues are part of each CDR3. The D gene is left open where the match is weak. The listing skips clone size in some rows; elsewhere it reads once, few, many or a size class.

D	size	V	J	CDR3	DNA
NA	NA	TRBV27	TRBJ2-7	CASSFTGTIGEQYF	TGTGCCAGCAGTTTTACCGGGACGATTGGGGAGCAGTACTTC
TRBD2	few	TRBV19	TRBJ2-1	CASSITSGGNNEQFF	TGTGCCAGTAGTATCACTAGCGGGGGAAACAATGAGCAGTTCTTC
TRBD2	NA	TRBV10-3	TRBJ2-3	CAISGGGEEVSSTDTQYF	TGTGCCATCAGTGGCGGGGGTGAGGAGGTCTCTAGCACAGATACGCAGTATTTT
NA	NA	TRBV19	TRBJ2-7	CASSMGGRSYEQYF	TGTGCCAGTAGTATGGGCGGAAGGTCCTACGAGCAGTACTTC
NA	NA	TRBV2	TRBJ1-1	CASYHAAGFTEAFF	TGTGCCAGCTACCACGCGGCGGGGTTCACTGAAGCTTTCTTT
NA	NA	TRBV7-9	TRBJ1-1	CASSLALEGTRFEAFF	TGTGCCAGCAGCTTAGCGCTTGAGGGAACGCGTTTTGAAGCTTTCTTT
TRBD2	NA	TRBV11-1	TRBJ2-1	CASSRTSGGAPIYNEQFF	TGTGCCAGCAGCCGGACTAGCGGGGGGGCCCCGATCTACAATGAGCAGTTCTTC
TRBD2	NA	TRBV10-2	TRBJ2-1	CASSDIAGGRSNEQFF	TGCGCCAGCAGTGATATAGCGGGAGGGAGAAGCAATGAGCAGTTCTTC
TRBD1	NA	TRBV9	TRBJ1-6	CASSPQGTGLGSPLHF	TGTGCCAGCAGCCCCCAGGGGACAGGCTTAGGATCACCCCTCCACTTT
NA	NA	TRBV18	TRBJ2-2	CASSPGTDTSFNTGELFF	TGTGCCAGCTCACCCGGTACCGACACTTCTTTTAACACCGGGGAGCTGTTTTTT
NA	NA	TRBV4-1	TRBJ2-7	CASSDRSLYEQYF	TGCGCCAGCAGTGACAGGAGTCTCTACGAGCAGTACTTC
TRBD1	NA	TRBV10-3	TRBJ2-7	CAISVDRGYEQYF	TGTGCCATCAGTGTTGACAGGGGGTACGAGCAGTACTTC
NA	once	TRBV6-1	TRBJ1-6	CASSERGGADPGSPLHF	TGTGCCAGCAGTGAACGGGGGGGAGCGGACCCGGGGTCACCCCTCCACTTT
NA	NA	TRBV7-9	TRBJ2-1	CASSSGNEQFF	TGTGCCAGCAGCTCAGGCAATGAGCAGTTCTTC
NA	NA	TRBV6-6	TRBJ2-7	CASSYTAGWVDEQYF	TGTGCCAGCAGTTACACGGCAGGCTGGGTCGACGAGCAGTACTTC
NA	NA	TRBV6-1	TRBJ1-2	CASGQGSYYGYTF	TGTGCCAGCGGGCAGGGTTCATACTATGGCTACACCTTC
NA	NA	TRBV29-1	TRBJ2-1	CSVSITYNEQFF	TGCAGCGTTTCCATCACCTACAATGAGCAGTTCTTC
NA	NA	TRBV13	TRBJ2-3	CASHSEETDTQYF	TGTGCCAGTCACTCGGAGGAGACAGATACGCAGTATTTT
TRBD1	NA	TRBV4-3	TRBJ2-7	CASSQGRQGAFEQYF	TGCGCCAGCAGCCAAGGCCGACAGGGGGCCTTCGAGCAGTACTTC
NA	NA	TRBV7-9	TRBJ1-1	CASSPATEAFF	TGTGCCAGCAGCCCCGCCACTGAAGCTTTCTTT
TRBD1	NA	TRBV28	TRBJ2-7	CATDDRGYEQYF	TGTGCGACGGATGACAGGGGCTACGAGCAGTACTTC
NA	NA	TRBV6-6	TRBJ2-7	CASRAPGGIAHEQYF	TGTGCCAGCAGAGCCCCCGGGGGAATAGCGCACGAGCAGTACTTC
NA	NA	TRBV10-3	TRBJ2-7	CAISDKLQVNYEQYF	TGTGCCATCAGTGATAAATTGCAGGTAAACTACGAGCAGTACTTC
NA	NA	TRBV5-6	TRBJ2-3	CASSLSTVADTQYF	TGTGCCAGCAGCTTGAGCACAGTGGCAGATACGCAGTATTTT
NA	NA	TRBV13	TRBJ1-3	CASSPEILQGNTIYF	TGTGCCAGCAGCCCGGAAATCCTACAGGGAAACACCATATATTTT
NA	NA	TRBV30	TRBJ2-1	CAWSWGDEQFF	TGTGCCTGGAGTTGGGGGGATGAGCAGTTCTTC
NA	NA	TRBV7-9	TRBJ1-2	CASSPGGAWGYTF	TGTGCCAGCAGCCCTGGCGGCGCCTGGGGCTACACCTTC
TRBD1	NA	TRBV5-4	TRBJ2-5	CASSLAGTGQETQYF	TGTGCCAGCAGCTTGGCCGGGACAGGCCAAGAGACCCAGTACTTC
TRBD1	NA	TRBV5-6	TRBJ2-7	CASSSAPTGGYEQYF	TGTGCCAGCAGCTCTGCCCCGACAGGGGGCTACGAGCAGTACTTC
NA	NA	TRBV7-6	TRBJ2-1	CASSLASVESYEQFF	TGTGCCAGCAGCTTAGCGTCGGTAGAGTCGTATGAGCAGTTCTTC
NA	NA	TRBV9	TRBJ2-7	CASSSWGRSWDEQYF	TGTGCCAGCAGCTCCTGGGGCAGGTCTTGGGACGAGCAGTACTTC
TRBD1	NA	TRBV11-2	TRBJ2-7	CASSIRDSFYEQYF	TGTGCCAGCAGCATCCGGGACAGCTTCTACGAGCAGTACTTC
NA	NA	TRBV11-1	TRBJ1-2	CASSAVGRALDGYTF	TGTGCCAGCAGCGCCGTAGGGCGAGCCCTGGATGGCTACACCTTC
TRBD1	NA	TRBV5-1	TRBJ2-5	CASSLAGQGETQYF	TGCGCCAGCAGCTTGGCGGGACAGGGAGAGACCCAGTACTTC
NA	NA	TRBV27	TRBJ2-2	CASSPLSLGANTGELFF	TGTGCCAGCAGTCCTCTCTCGTTAGGGGCGAACACCGGGGAGCTGTTTTTT
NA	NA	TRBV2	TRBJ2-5	CASSGGQGFGAYEGTQYF	TGTGCCAGCAGTGGTGGGCAGGGCTTTGGGGCGTATGAAGGGACCCAGTACTTC
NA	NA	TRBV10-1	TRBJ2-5	CASSEDRETQYF	TGCGCCAGCAGTGAGGACCGGGAGACCCAGTACTTC
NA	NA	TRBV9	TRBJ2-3	CASSLSKGTDTQYF	TGTGCCAGCAGCCTTTCAAAGGGCACAGATACGCAGTATTTT
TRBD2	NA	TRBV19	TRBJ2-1	CASNPGTSGSFWQFF	TGTGCCAGTAACCCAGGGACTAGCGGGTCTTTCTGGCAGTTCTTC
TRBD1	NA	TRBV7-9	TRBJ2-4	CASSLPPGQGDWDIQYF	TGTGCCAGCAGCTTACCGCCGGGACAGGGGGATTGGGACATTCAGTACTTC
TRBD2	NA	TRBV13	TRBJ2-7	CASSQGLAGGYEQYF	TGTGCCAGCAGCCAGGGACTAGCGGGAGGGTACGAGCAGTACTTC
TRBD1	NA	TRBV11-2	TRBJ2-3	CASSPRPGQGVDTQYF	TGTGCCAGCAGCCCCCGACCGGGACAGGGAGTAGATACGCAGTATTTT
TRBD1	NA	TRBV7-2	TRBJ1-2	CASNPEGEGASNGYTF	TGTGCCAGCAACCCCGAGGGGGAGGGGGCATCTAATGGCTACACCTTC